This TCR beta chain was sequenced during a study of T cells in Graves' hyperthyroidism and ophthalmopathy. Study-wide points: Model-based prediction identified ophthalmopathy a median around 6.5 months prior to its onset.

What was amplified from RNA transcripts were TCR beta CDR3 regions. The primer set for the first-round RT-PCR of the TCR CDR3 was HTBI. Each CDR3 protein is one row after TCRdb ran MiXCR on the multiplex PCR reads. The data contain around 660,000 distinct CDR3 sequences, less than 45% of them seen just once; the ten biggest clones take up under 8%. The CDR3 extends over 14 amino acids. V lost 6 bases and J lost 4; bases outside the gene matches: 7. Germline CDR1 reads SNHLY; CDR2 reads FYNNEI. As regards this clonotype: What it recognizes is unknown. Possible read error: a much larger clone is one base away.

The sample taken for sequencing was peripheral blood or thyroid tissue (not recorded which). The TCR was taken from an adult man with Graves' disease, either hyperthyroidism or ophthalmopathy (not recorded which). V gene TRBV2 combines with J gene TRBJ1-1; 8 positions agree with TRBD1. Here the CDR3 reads CASRRTGMATEAFF. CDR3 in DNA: TGTGCCAGCAGGAGGACAGGGATGGCCACTGAAGCTTTCTTT.